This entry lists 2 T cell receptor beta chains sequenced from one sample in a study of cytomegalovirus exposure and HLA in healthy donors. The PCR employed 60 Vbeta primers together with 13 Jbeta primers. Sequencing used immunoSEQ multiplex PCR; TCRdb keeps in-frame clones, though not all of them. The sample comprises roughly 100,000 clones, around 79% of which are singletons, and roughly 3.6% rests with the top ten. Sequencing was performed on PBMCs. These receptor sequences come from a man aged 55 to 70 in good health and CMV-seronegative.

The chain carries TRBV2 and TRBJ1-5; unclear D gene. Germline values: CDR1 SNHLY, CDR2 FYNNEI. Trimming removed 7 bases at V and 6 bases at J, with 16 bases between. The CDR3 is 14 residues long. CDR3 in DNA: TGTGCCAGCACGACCTACCGGGAAGGTCAGCCCCAGCATTTT. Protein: CASTTYREGQPQHF.

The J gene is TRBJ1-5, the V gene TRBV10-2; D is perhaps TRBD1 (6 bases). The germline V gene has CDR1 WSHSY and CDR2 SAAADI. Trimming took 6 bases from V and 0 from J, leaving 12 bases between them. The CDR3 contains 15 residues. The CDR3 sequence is CASRRDIYSNQPQHF. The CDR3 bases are TGCGCCAGCAGACGGGACATTTATAGCAATCAGCCCCAGCATTTT.